This entry describes one TCR beta chain. Its matching antigen is unknown. Germline values: CDR1 SGHVS, CDR2 FNYEAQ. This CDR3 contains 16 residues. V dropped 6 bases and J dropped 3; count of bases not matched to a gene: 6. This specimen comes from a study of OX40 agonist ivuxolimab in advanced cancers. Measured with immunoSEQ multiplex PCR; TCRdb has only the in-frame clones, and not every one. In the table there are about 81,000 clones, about 93% of which are singletons. Findings of the study overall: People who partly responded at 0.1-3.0 mg/kg had some of the least clonal expansion seen.

This receptor was taken from an adult with an advanced solid tumor such as melanoma, head and neck, liver or kidney cancer. The material was CD4+ or CD8+ T cells sorted from blood, obtained in a trial of the OX40 agonist ivuxolimab. The chain recombines TRBV7-6 with TRBJ2-1; 12 bases agree with TRBD2. The CDR3 here is CASRVLAGGNYNEQFF. The CDR3 DNA reads TGTGCCAGCAGAGTCCTAGCGGGGGGGAACTACAATGAGCAGTTCTTC.